These 8 T cell receptor beta chains were all obtained from the same sample, sequenced in a study of early T cells in non-severe SARS-CoV-2 infection. TCRdb independently ran MiXCR on the 5' RACE reads; one entry per CDR3 protein. The sample records some 83,000 distinct CDR3 sequences, around 9.3% being singletons. The sample in question was whole blood, obtained at baseline. The receptor set was obtained from an adult who was a healthcare worker with PCR-confirmed SARS-CoV-2 infection or an uninfected control (not recorded which).

This clonotype occurred a few times. This chain joins TRBV15 and TRBJ2-2; D might be TRBD2 (6 bases). The ends were cut back, 3 bases at V and 2 bases at J, with 10 bases in the middle. This CDR3 spans 15 amino acids. CDR1 is LNHNV and CDR2 is YYDKDF in the germline V gene (reference sequence). The CDR3 sequence is CATSRDYLNTGELFF. The CDR3 DNA reads TGTGCCACCAGCAGGGACTACCTAAACACCGGGGAGCTGTTTTTT.

In its sample, this clonotype was seen many times. The chain carries TRBV5-1 and TRBJ2-1; TRBD1 agrees at 9 bases. The CDR3 loop spans 15 amino acids. Per the germline V gene, CDR1 is SGHRS and CDR2 is YFSETQ. J gave up 8 bases and V 3 bases, and 9 bases lay outside the gene matches. CDR3 region: CASSSAGTGRDEQFF. For the CDR3, the DNA is TGCGCCAGCAGCTCGGCCGGGACAGGGAGGGATGAGCAGTTCTTC.

The CDR3 DNA follows: TGTGCCAGCAGTTTATTGGGGGGAGGCGAGCAGTACTTC. This encodes CASSLLGGGEQYF. This chain connects TRBV12-3 or TRBV12-4 to TRBJ2-7; D possibly corresponds to TRBD2 (6 bases). The V end was cut by 2 bases, the J end by 6 bases, with 11 bases between. There are 13 residues in the CDR3.

This clonotype has a handful of counts. DNA of the CDR3: TGTGCCAGCACCCCTGGAGCTCCGAATTCACCCCTCCACTTT. Its protein is CASTPGAPNSPLHF. This chain links TRBV2 with TRBJ1-6; no reliable D call. Trimming took 7 bases from V and 7 from J, leaving 14 bases between them. This CDR3 spans 14 amino acids. CDR1 SNHLY and CDR2 FYNNEI come from the germline V gene.

The rearrangement links TRBV9 to TRBJ2-2; no definite D call. The CDR3 runs 15 residues. Per the germline V gene, CDR1 is SGDLS and CDR2 is YYNGEE. V lost 0 bases to trimming and J lost 1 base, with 7 bases between them. The CDR3 loop reads CASSVVSGNTGELFF. In DNA, the CDR3 is TGTGCCAGCAGCGTAGTTTCAGGGAACACCGGGGAGCTGTTTTTT.

This chain links TRBV3-1 with TRBJ2-7; 8 nucleotides line up with TRBD1. This CDR3 region has 12 residues. V lost 8 bases to trimming and J lost 2 bases; unmatched junction nucleotides: 2. Looked up from germline, CDR1 is LGHDT and CDR2 is YNNKEL (reference sequence). CDR3 sequence reads: CASGTGPYEQYF. CDR3 nucleotides: TGTGCCAGCGGGACAGGCCCCTACGAGCAGTACTTC.

This clonotype was detected ten times or more. The rearrangement joins TRBV7-9 to TRBJ2-1; 11 bases align to TRBD2. CDR1 is SEHNR, CDR2 FQNEAQ, per germline (reference sequence). The CDR3 length is 15 residues. Trimming at V came to 4 bases and at J to 10 bases, leaving 9 bases not matched to a gene. This CDR3 reads CASSSPGLAGREQFF. CDR3 sequence (DNA): TGTGCCAGCAGCTCGCCAGGACTAGCGGGCAGAGAGCAGTTCTTC.

The table lists this clonotype with many counts. The rearrangement uses TRBV4-2 and TRBJ2-4, with a possible D match to TRBD2 (6 bases). The germline V gene has CDR1 LGHNA and CDR2 YNFKEQ. V lost 3 bases, J lost 0 bases, and 21 bases lay in between. This CDR3 is built from 19 residues. The CDR3 region has the DNA TGTGCCAGCAGCCAGACTATAGCAACGGGACTTGAAGCCAAAAACATTCAGTACTTC. Protein sequence: CASSQTIATGLEAKNIQYF.